This passage covers 25 T cell receptor beta chains from one sample sequenced in a study of CD8+ T cells in alopecia areata (dated by TCRdb to 2017 to 2018). Library method: the immunoSEQ multiplex PCR assay. For TCR sequencing, RNA was extracted from every sample and reverse transcribed into cDNA to serve as template. The source is immuneACCESS, and TCRdb retained only in-frame sequences with V and J called. Part of the clones is not carried over; for the studies checked, unresolved V genes explain less than half of this, and the remainder is unexplained. The table for this sample lists about 290,000 clones; 58% of them were counted only once. The top ten clonotypes cover under 2% of the sample. The meaning of the sample's time point label: 24 weeks on oral tofacitinib. In the paper's terms, the treatment or condition label means: oral pan-JAK inhibitor, 5-10 mg twice daily. The input for sequencing was CD4+ T cells sorted from blood, taken at week 24, from a patient treated with tofacitinib. The receptors stem from a human donor with alopecia areata.

This chain connects TRBV6-5 to TRBJ1-5; D may be TRBD1 (6 bases). The V end lost 2 bases, the J end lost 6 bases, and 11 bases lay between the germline ends. Germline assignment: CDR1 MNHEY and CDR2 SVGAGI. The CDR3 has 14 residues. The CDR3 coding sequence is TGTGCCAGCAGTTACAGAGGGGGATCTCAGCCCCAGCATTTT. Its translation: CASSYRGGSQPQHF.

V is TRBV30 and J is TRBJ2-3, with D tentatively TRBD2 (5 bases). V lost 5 bases to trimming and J lost 1 base, with 13 bases between them. CDR1 and CDR2 (germline): GTSNPN, SVGIG (reference sequence). The CDR3 spans 14 residues. CDR3 in amino acids: CAWVRTWGTDTQYF. In DNA form, the CDR3 reads TGTGCCTGGGTCCGGACTTGGGGCACAGATACGCAGTATTTT.

The chain carries TRBV4-1 and TRBJ2-3, with 8 bases matching TRBD2. The germline CDR1 and CDR2 sequences are MGHRA and YSYEKL. V was pared by 0 bases and J by 5 bases, with 4 bases of the junction left unmatched. This CDR3 region has 15 residues. The CDR3 loop reads CASSQDAAGGDTQYF. CDR3 DNA: TGCGCCAGCAGCCAAGATGCGGCGGGGGGAGATACGCAGTATTTT.

The chain couples TRBV25-1 to TRBJ1-2, with D uncertain. V lost 5 bases to trimming and J lost 0 bases, with 13 bases between them. CDR1 and CDR2 from the germline V gene are MGHDK and SYGVNS. The CDR3 totals 15 residues. The CDR3 loop is CASSSAGLANYGYTF. DNA for the CDR3: TGTGCCAGCAGTTCGGCAGGTCTGGCTAACTATGGCTACACCTTC.

The chain links TRBV4-1 to TRBJ2-5, with D possibly called TRBD1 or TRBD2 (5 bases each). This CDR3 is built from 15 residues. V was trimmed by 0 bases and J by 5 bases, leaving 13 bases between them. Germline lookup yields CDR1 MGHRA and CDR2 YSYEKL. The CDR3 sequence: CASSQDTRGGETQYF. For the CDR3, the DNA is TGCGCCAGCAGCCAAGACACCCGGGGCGGTGAGACCCAGTACTTC.

V usage is TRBV10-3 and J usage is TRBJ2-7, with 7 bases that match TRBD1. This CDR3 has 15 amino acids. Germline-derived CDR1 and CDR2 are ENHRY and SYGVKD. V was clipped by 5 bases and J by 3 bases; unmatched bases: 10. CDR3 amino acids: CAISQGQGDGYEQYF. The DNA of the CDR3 is TGTGCCATCAGTCAGGGGCAGGGGGACGGCTACGAGCAGTACTTC.

This rearrangement joins TRBV5-1 to TRBJ2-3, with TRBD1 identical over 9 bases. CDR1 and CDR2 (germline): SGHRS, YFSETQ. J was trimmed by 5 bases and V by 4 bases; bases with no gene match: 8. CDR3 size: 15 residues. The CDR3 here is CASSRTGEGVDTQYF. Written as DNA, the CDR3 is TGCGCCAGCAGCCGGACAGGGGAAGGTGTAGATACGCAGTATTTT.

The rearrangement links TRBV13 to TRBJ2-5; 14 positions match TRBD2. Germline CDR1 PRHDT, CDR2 FYEKMQ (reference sequence). Trimming at V came to 5 bases and at J to 4 bases, leaving 6 bases not matched to a gene. The CDR3 covers 16 residues. CDR3 in amino acids: CASSLDGLAGGETQYF. The CDR3 region has the DNA TGTGCCAGCAGCCTCGACGGACTAGCGGGGGGAGAGACCCAGTACTTC.

The rearrangement links TRBV9 to TRBJ2-1; a possible D gene is TRBD1 (6 bases). Germline V gives CDR1 SGDLS, CDR2 YYNGEE. The CDR3 sequence is 16 residues long. V lost 4 bases to trimming and J lost 4 bases, with 18 bases between them. CDR3: CASSRQGGTGYNEQFF. The CDR3 DNA reads TGTGCCAGCAGCCGTCAAGGGGGAACAGGTTACAATGAGCAGTTCTTC.

The CDR3, as DNA: TGCAGCGTTGGCGTGGGGGGAGTTTACAATGAGCAGTTCTTC. The encoded protein is CSVGVGGVYNEQFF. This chain uses TRBV29-1 with TRBJ2-1, with D possibly TRBD2 on 6 matching bases. From germline, CDR1 is SQVTM and CDR2 ANQGSEA. This CDR3 has 14 amino acids. V lost 4 bases and J lost 4, with 14 bases in between.

The chain couples TRBV5-1 to TRBJ2-1; D remains ambiguous. Germline loops: CDR1 SGHRS, CDR2 YFSETQ. Trimming took off 1 base at V and 9 bases at J, with 14 bases between the two ends. CDR3 size: 14 residues. The CDR3 DNA reads TGCGCCAGCAGCTTGAAGCCCGCTTCACCTGAGCAGTTCTTC. This codes for CASSLKPASPEQFF.

J is TRBJ2-3 and V is TRBV30, with 7 bases fitting TRBD2. Germline CDR1 reads GTSNPN; CDR2 reads SVGIG (reference sequence). V gave up 0 bases and J gave up 2 bases; unmatched junction bases: 11. CDR3 size: 17 residues. For the CDR3, the DNA is TGTGCCTGGAGTGTCGGGAGGTCAGGGACCCTCACAGATACGCAGTATTTT. The encoded protein is CAWSVGRSGTLTDTQYF. Drawing the rest from reference TRBV30 and TRBJ2-3, the complete variable domain is SQTIHQWPATLVQPVGSPLSLECTVEGTSNPNLYWYRQAAGRGLQLLFYSVGIGQISSEVPQNLSASRPQDRQFILSSKKLLLSDSGFYLCAWSVGRSGTLTDTQYFGPGTRLTVL.

The rearrangement joins TRBV29-1 to TRBJ2-2, with unresolved D. The CDR3 loop spans 13 amino acids. The germline gives CDR1 SQVTM, CDR2 ANQGSEA. Deletions cut 3 bases from V and 2 bases from J, with 7 bases between. CDR3 DNA sequence: TGCAGCGTTGACAGCGATAACACCGGGGAGCTGTTTTTT. It codes for CSVDSDNTGELFF.

V usage is TRBV10-3 and J usage is TRBJ1-2; D possibly corresponds to TRBD1 (6 bases). Germline V gene data show CDR1 as ENHRY and CDR2 as SYGVKD. V lost 0 bases and J 4 bases, leaving 12 bases between the germline ends. The CDR3 runs to 15 residues. CDR3: CAISESWGGIYGYTF. The CDR3, as DNA: TGTGCCATCAGTGAGTCGTGGGGGGGCATCTATGGCTACACCTTC.

The chain is built from TRBV30 and TRBJ1-2; D is possibly TRBD1 (5 bases). V was pared by 4 bases and J by 4 bases, with 16 bases between. CDR1 and CDR2 from the germline V gene are GTSNPN and SVGIG (reference sequence). This CDR3 region has 14 residues. For the CDR3, the DNA is TGTGCCTGGAACGTAGCAGCGGGGACCTATGGCTACACCTTC. This codes for CAWNVAAGTYGYTF.

The rearrangement uses TRBV23-1 and TRBJ1-4, with 7 bases lining up with TRBD1. TRBV23-1 is assigned to the ORF class and has an uncertain function. There are 13 residues in the CDR3. J was trimmed by 8 bases and V by 4 bases; bases with no gene match: 4. CDR3: CASSPPGGEKLFF. The CDR3 coding sequence is TGCGCCAGCAGTCCCCCAGGGGGAGAAAAACTGTTTTTT.

This clone has only a few counts. V gene TRBV9 combines with J gene TRBJ1-1; D not resolved. V was cut by 2 bases and J by 3 bases, with 14 bases left in between. Germline assignment: CDR1 SGDLS and CDR2 YYNGEE. This CDR3 spans 15 amino acids. CDR3 protein: CASSVEGGSDTEAFF. Here the CDR3 DNA reads TGTGCCAGCAGCGTGGAGGGAGGGTCGGACACTGAAGCTTTCTTT.

Notes on this clone: The same CDR3 also results from other DNA sequences found in this sample. This sequence joins TRBV30 and TRBJ1-6; no clear D gene. The CDR3 is 12 residues long. From germline, CDR1 is GTSNPN and CDR2 SVGIG (reference sequence). Trimming took 3 bases from V and 0 from J, leaving 0 bases between them. CDR3 residues: CAWSSYNSPLHF. The CDR3 DNA follows: TGTGCCTGGAGCTCCTATAATTCACCCCTCCACTTT.

This rearrangement joins TRBV30 to TRBJ1-5, with D hard to call. Germline CDR1 is GTSNPN and CDR2 is SVGIG (reference sequence). Trimming shortened V by 0 bases and J by 5 bases, and 8 bases separated the two germline ends. This CDR3 is built from 13 residues. The DNA of the CDR3 is TGTGCCTGGAGTGTACTCCGTGATCAGCCCCAGCATTTT. It codes for CAWSVLRDQPQHF. The entire variable domain, with the rest obtained from reference TRBV30 and TRBJ1-5, is as follows: SQTIHQWPATLVQPVGSPLSLECTVEGTSNPNLYWYRQAAGRGLQLLFYSVGIGQISSEVPQNLSASRPQDRQFILSSKKLLLSDSGFYLCAWSVLRDQPQHFGDGTRLSIL.

In this sample, this clone turned up a few times. This rearrangement joins TRBV30 to TRBJ2-1; 8 bases agree with TRBD1. V was clipped by 1 base and J by 6 bases; unmatched bases: 5. The germline CDR1 and CDR2 sequences are GTSNPN and SVGIG (reference sequence). The CDR3 is 14 residues long. The CDR3 loop reads CAWSGQGKLNEQFF. The CDR3 bases are TGTGCCTGGAGTGGACAGGGGAAGCTCAATGAGCAGTTCTTC.

The rearrangement links TRBV7-2 to TRBJ2-3; possible D gene TRBD2, 7 bases. The length of the CDR3 is 16 residues. Germline V gives CDR1 SGHTA, CDR2 FQGNSA. V shed 4 bases and J shed 2 bases, with 16 bases lying between them. CDR3 nucleotide sequence: TGTGCCAGCAGCTCCCCCCGGGGGGCTCCCACAGATACGCAGTATTTT. This sequence encodes CASSSPRGAPTDTQYF.

This clone occurred a few times. The chain is built from TRBV7-2 and TRBJ2-1; TRBD2 matches 9 bases. The CDR3 totals 14 residues. Germline V CDR1 and CDR2: SGHTA, FQGNSA. V trimming: 2 bases; J trimming: 10 bases; junction bases outside the gene matches: 6. The CDR3 region is CASSLRGLASEQFF. CDR3 in DNA: TGTGCCAGCAGCTTACGTGGACTAGCGAGCGAGCAGTTCTTC.

This clone was seen a single time. This specimen includes other DNA sequences encoding the same CDR3. The CDR3 reads CSVEQGYGYTF. The CDR3 DNA follows: TGCAGCGTTGAGCAGGGTTATGGCTACACCTTC. V gene TRBV29-1 combines with J gene TRBJ1-2; possibly TRBD1 for D (5 bases). The CDR3 has 11 residues. V lost 3 bases and J 5 bases, leaving 7 bases between the germline ends. The germline V gene encodes CDR1 SQVTM and CDR2 ANQGSEA.

The V and J genes are TRBV4-1 and TRBJ1-1; D possibly corresponds to TRBD1 (6 bases). This CDR3 spans 17 amino acids. Germline V gene data show CDR1 as MGHRA and CDR2 as YSYEKL. Trimming left V 1 base short and J 4 bases short, with 19 bases between. The CDR3 sequence is CASSQGPTTGRVTEAFF. CDR3 nucleotide sequence: TGCGCCAGCAGCCAAGGGCCCACAACAGGGCGAGTCACTGAAGCTTTCTTT.

The V gene is TRBV28, the J gene TRBJ2-7; 8 bases agree with TRBD1. The CDR3 totals 13 residues. Germline CDR1 MDHEN, CDR2 SYDVKM. The junction had 8 bases not matched to a gene; V was cut back by 1 base and J by 12 bases. This CDR3 reads CASSLYGQGPAYF. CDR3 bases: TGTGCCAGCAGTTTATACGGACAGGGCCCCGCGTACTTC.